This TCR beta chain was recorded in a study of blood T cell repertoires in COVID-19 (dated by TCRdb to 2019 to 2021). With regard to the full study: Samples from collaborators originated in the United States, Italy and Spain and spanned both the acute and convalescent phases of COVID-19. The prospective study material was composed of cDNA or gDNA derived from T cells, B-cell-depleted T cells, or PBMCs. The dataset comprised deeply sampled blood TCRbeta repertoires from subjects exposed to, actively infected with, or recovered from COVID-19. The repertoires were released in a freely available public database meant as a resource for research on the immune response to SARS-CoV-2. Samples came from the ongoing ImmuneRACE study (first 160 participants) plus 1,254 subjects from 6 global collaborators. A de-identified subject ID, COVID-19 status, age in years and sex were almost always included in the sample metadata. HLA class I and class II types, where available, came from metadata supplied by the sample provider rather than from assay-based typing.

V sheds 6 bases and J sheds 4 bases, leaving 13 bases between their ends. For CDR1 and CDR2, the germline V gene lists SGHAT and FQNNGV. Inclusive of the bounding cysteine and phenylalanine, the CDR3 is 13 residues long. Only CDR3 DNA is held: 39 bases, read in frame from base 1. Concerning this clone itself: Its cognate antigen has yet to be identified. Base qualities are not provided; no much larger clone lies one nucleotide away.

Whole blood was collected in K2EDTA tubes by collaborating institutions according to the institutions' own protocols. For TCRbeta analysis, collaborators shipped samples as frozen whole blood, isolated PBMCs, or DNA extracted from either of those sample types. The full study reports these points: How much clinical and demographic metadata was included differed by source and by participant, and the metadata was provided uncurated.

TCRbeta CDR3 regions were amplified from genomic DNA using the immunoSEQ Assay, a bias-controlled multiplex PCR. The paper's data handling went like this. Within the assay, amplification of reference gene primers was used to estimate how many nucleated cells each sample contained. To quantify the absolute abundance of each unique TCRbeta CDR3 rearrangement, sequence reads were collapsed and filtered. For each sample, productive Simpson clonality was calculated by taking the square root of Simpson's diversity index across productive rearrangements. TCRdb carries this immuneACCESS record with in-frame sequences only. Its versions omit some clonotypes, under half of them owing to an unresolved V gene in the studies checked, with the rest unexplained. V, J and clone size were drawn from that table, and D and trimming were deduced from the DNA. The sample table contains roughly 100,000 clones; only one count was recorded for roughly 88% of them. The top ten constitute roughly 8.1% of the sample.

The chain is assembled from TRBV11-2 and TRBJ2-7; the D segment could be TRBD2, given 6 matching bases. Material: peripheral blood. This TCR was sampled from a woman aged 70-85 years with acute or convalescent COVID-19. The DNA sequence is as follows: TGTGCCAGCAGACAATCTGGAGGGTACGAGCAGTACTTC. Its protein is CASRQSGGYEQYF.